This T cell receptor beta chain was retrieved from a study of blood T cell repertoires in COVID-19. Here immunoSEQ multiplex PCR was the method, and the copy in TCRdb shows in-frame clones only, minus some. This table holds approximately 100,000 clones, about 89% found once. From germline, CDR1 is MGHDK and CDR2 SYGVNS. The CDR3 runs to 13 residues. V was cut by 8 bases and J by 4 bases, with 9 bases left in between. This chain connects TRBV25-1 to TRBJ1-6, with D perhaps matching TRBD1 (5 bases). This TCR derives from a man aged 55 to 70 with acute or convalescent COVID-19. The material sequenced was peripheral blood. The CDR3 DNA reads TGTGCCAGCGGTAGACAGTATAATTCACCCCTCCACTTT. This translates into CASGRQYNSPLHF.